A selection of T cell receptor beta chains follows, all from one sample in a study of cytomegalovirus exposure and HLA in healthy donors. Clones were sequenced by immunoSEQ multiplex PCR, and TCRdb holds only the in-frame ones, with some missing. The table records 100,000 to 150,000 clones, roughly three quarters of them present only once. The sample was PBMCs. The source is a woman aged 40 to 49 in good health and CMV-seronegative. The conserved cysteine and the conserved F or W are not part of the CDR3 here. The order of the fields is J gene, D gene, V gene, CDR3 protein. The D gene is left open where the match is weak.

J: TRBJ2-3; D: TRBD2; V: TRBV5-1; CDR3: ASSYFAGGTDTQY
J: TRBJ1-1; D: NA; V: TRBV6-4; CDR3: ASSAKGDTEAF
J: TRBJ2-7; D: TRBD1; V: TRBV6-1; CDR3: ASSGTGTGAYEQY
J: TRBJ2-2; D: TRBD2; V: TRBV27; CDR3: ASSLLAVNTGELF
J: TRBJ2-3; D: TRBD2; V: TRBV27; CDR3: ASSLGRGTSGTDTQY
J: TRBJ1-2; D: NA; V: TRBV29-1; CDR3: SVKTGTDYGYT
J: TRBJ2-3; D: NA; V: TRBV10-3; CDR3: AISPTGVSTDTQY
J: TRBJ2-1; D: TRBD2; V: TRBV6-1; CDR3: ASNPGTSGTNEQF
J: TRBJ1-1; D: TRBD1; V: TRBV7-3; CDR3: ASRFGRGLYTEAF
J: TRBJ1-5; D: NA; V: TRBV27; CDR3: ASSPRAWREPQH
J: TRBJ2-5; D: NA; V: TRBV19; CDR3: ASSNRESETQY
J: TRBJ1-1; D: NA; V: TRBV12-5; CDR3: ASGITENTEAF
J: TRBJ2-4; D: NA; V: TRBV6-1; CDR3: ASSVGGLGTKNSQY
J: TRBJ2-7; D: NA; V: TRBV28; CDR3: ASSLRGYEQY
J: TRBJ2-3; D: NA; V: TRBV5-5; CDR3: ASSPRQSTSTDTQY
J: TRBJ2-1; D: TRBD2; V: TRBV30; CDR3: AWSVGTRTANEQF
J: TRBJ2-7; D: NA; V: TRBV19; CDR3: ASSMDTAYEQY
J: TRBJ2-5; D: NA; V: TRBV4-2; CDR3: ASSQDRLQETQY
J: TRBJ2-3; D: TRBD2; V: TRBV27; CDR3: ASSRSGGDVYTDTQY
J: TRBJ2-7; D: TRBD1; V: TRBV19; CDR3: ASSRDRGTYEQY
J: TRBJ1-5; D: NA; V: TRBV10-3; CDR3: AISDSPNQPQH
J: TRBJ1-4; D: TRBD1; V: TRBV5-1; CDR3: ASSVSGTAKPGNEKLF
J: TRBJ1-6; D: TRBD1; V: TRBV4-2; CDR3: ASSPRTGTSPLH
J: TRBJ1-1; D: TRBD1; V: TRBV7-9; CDR3: ASSLATGVSTEAF
J: TRBJ2-1; D: TRBD2; V: TRBV27; CDR3: ASSLSGGSYNEQF
J: TRBJ2-7; D: NA; V: TRBV6-5; CDR3: ASSYSGQILY
J: TRBJ2-2; D: NA; V: TRBV27; CDR3: ASSPTGGSANTGELF
J: TRBJ1-5; D: NA; V: TRBV28; CDR3: AMGQGWDQPQH
J: TRBJ1-1; D: NA; V: TRBV5-4; CDR3: ASSLGAQAGGTEAF
J: TRBJ2-3; D: TRBD2; V: TRBV30; CDR3: AWSGGTSGGAGDTQY
J: TRBJ2-7; D: NA; V: TRBV4-1; CDR3: ASSQALTVSYEQY
J: TRBJ1-2; D: TRBD1; V: TRBV6-5; CDR3: ASSGAGQGEGGYT
J: TRBJ2-1; D: NA; V: TRBV11-2; CDR3: ASSFLATDNEQF
J: TRBJ2-2; D: TRBD1; V: TRBV5-1; CDR3: ASSSGQGVGELF
J: TRBJ1-2; D: TRBD1; V: TRBV6-5; CDR3: ASCQAGQEFYGYT
J: TRBJ2-5; D: NA; V: TRBV4-2; CDR3: ASSQDAGSPQETQY
J: TRBJ1-4; D: NA; V: TRBV28; CDR3: ASSQYRVATNEKLF
J: TRBJ1-2; D: TRBD1; V: TRBV28; CDR3: ASSSPTGALMDGYT
J: TRBJ1-3; D: NA; V: TRBV9; CDR3: ASSVDESSSGNTIY
J: TRBJ1-1; D: NA; V: TRBV10-3; CDR3: ASVGGDAEAF
J: TRBJ2-3; D: NA; V: TRBV11-3; CDR3: ASSLGHRTDTQY
J: NA; D: NA; V: TRBV9; CDR3: ASSADSYEQY
J: TRBJ1-4; D: TRBD1; V: TRBV7-9; CDR3: ASSAGQGEKLF
J: TRBJ1-3; D: TRBD1; V: TRBV13; CDR3: ASSLVGTAAGNTIY
J: TRBJ1-5; D: NA; V: TRBV21-1; CDR3: ASSFTGGQPQH
J: TRBJ2-7; D: NA; V: TRBV6-1; CDR3: ASRETGSYEQY
J: TRBJ2-1; D: TRBD2; V: TRBV7-9; CDR3: ASSLLREKYNEQF